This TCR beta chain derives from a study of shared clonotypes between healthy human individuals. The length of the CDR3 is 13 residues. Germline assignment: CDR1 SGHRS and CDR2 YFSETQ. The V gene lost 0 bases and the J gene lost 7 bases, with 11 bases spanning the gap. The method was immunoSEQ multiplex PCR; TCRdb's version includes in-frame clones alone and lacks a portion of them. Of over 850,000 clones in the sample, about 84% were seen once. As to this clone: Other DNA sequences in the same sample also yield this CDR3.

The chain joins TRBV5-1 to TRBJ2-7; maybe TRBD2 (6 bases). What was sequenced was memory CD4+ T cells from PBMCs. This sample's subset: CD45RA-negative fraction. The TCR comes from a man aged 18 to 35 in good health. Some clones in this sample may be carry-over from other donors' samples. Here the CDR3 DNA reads TGCGCCAGCAGCTTGGAGGCCGCGGGGGAGCAGTACTTC. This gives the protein CASSLEAAGEQYF.